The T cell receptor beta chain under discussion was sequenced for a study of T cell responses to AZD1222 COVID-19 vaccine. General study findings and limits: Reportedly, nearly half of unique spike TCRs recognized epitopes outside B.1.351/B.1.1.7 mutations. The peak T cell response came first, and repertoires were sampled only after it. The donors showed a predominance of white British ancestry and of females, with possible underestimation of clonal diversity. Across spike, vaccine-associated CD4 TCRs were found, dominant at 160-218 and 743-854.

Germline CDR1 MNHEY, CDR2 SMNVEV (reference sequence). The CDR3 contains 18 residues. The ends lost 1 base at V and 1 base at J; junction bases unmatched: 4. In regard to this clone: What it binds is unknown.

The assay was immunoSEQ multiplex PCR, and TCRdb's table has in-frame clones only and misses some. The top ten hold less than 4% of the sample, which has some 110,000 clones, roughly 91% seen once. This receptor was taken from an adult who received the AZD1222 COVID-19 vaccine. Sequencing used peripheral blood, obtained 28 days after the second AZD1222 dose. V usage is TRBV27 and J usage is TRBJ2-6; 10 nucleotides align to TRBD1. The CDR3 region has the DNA TGTGCCAGCAGTTTATGGAGACAGGGGGCGTCTGGGGCCAACGTCCTGACTTTC. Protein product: CASSLWRQGASGANVLTF.